The rows below give T cell receptor beta chains drawn from one sample of a study of blood T cell repertoires in COVID-19. The assay was immunoSEQ multiplex PCR, and TCRdb's table has in-frame clones only and misses some. The sample has approximately 230,000 clones, around 85% seen once. Sequencing was carried out using peripheral blood. The receptors derive from a man aged 80 or over with acute or convalescent COVID-19. CDR3s include the opening cysteine and the closing phenylalanine or tryptophan. D genes are given only for firm matches. Size tells how often a clone was seen (once, few, many) or the class of an expanded clone, and some rows leave it out.

D gene	V gene	J gene	clone size	CDR3 DNA	CDR3 protein
TRBD1	TRBV10-3	TRBJ2-7	NA	TGTGCCATCAGTGAGTTACGGACAGGGAACGAGCAGTACTTC	CAISELRTGNEQYF
TRBD1	TRBV12-5	TRBJ2-7	NA	TGTGCTAGTGGCCGTGGACAGGGGGCAAACGAGCAGTACTTC	CASGRGQGANEQYF
NA	TRBV7-9	TRBJ1-1	few	TGTGCCAGCAGCTTAGCGCTAACAGGGCCAGCTTTCTTT	CASSLALTGPAFF
TRBD1	TRBV4-1	TRBJ1-2	once	TGCGCCAGCAGCCAAGCGGGACAGGGGCTCTATGGCTACACCTTC	CASSQAGQGLYGYTF
TRBD1	TRBV18	TRBJ1-1	few	TGTGCCAGCTCACCGACGGGACAGGGGGCAAACACTGAAGCTTTCTTT	CASSPTGQGANTEAFF
NA	TRBV6-5	TRBJ2-2	NA	TGTGCCAGCAGCTCAGGGGACGTGACCGGGGAGCTGTTTTTT	CASSSGDVTGELFF
NA	TRBV9	TRBJ1-2	few	TGTGCCAGCAGCGTAGGCACAAACTATGGCTACACCTTC	CASSVGTNYGYTF
TRBD2	TRBV11-1	TRBJ2-5	NA	TGTGCCAGCAGTCGTAGACTAGCGCAGATCCAAGAGACCCAGTACTTC	CASSRRLAQIQETQYF
TRBD1	TRBV7-2	TRBJ1-3	NA	TGTGCCAGCAGCTTTTGGCAGGGGGCCTCTGGAAACACCATATATTTT	CASSFWQGASGNTIYF
TRBD2	TRBV2	TRBJ2-5	NA	TGTGCCAGCGGGGCTAGCGGGGGCTGGGGAGAGACCCAGTACTTC	CASGASGGWGETQYF
TRBD1	TRBV2	TRBJ2-2	NA	TGTGCCAGGTCCACAGGGGCGAACACCGGGGAGCTGTTTTTT	CARSTGANTGELFF
NA	TRBV21-1	TRBJ1-2	NA	TGTGCCAGCAGCATCCAGGGTAGATGGGACTATGGCTACACCTTC	CASSIQGRWDYGYTF
TRBD2	TRBV5-6	TRBJ2-3	NA	TGTGCCAGCAGCCGACGGACTAGCGGGAGGGAGACAGATACGCAGTATTTT	CASSRRTSGRETDTQYF
NA	TRBV7-9	TRBJ1-6	NA	TGTGCCAGCAGCTTAGGGGCGAGTTCACCCCTCCACTTT	CASSLGASSPLHF
TRBD1	TRBV24-1	TRBJ2-6	NA	TGTGCCACCAGTGAACCGGGACAGGGTAGAGGGGCCAACGTCCTGACTTTC	CATSEPGQGRGANVLTF
TRBD1	TRBV28	TRBJ1-1	NA	TGTGCCAGCAGGTCACCTGGGACAGGGGGCACTGAAGCTTTCTTT	CASRSPGTGGTEAFF
NA	TRBV24-1	TRBJ2-3	NA	TGTGCCACCAGTGGCCGGGGGGCCGGGGGGGATACGCAGTATTTT	CATSGRGAGGDTQYF
NA	TRBV18	TRBJ2-7	NA	TGTGCCAGCTCACCACGGTTAGGGGGAAAAACTATCTACGAGCAGTACTTC	CASSPRLGGKTIYEQYF
TRBD2	TRBV7-3	TRBJ2-1	NA	TGTGCCAGCAGGTCTAGCGGGAATGAGCAGTTCTTC	CASRSSGNEQFF
TRBD1	TRBV2	TRBJ2-2	NA	TGTGCCAGCAGCGGACAGGGGGCGATTAAGGAGCTGTTTTTT	CASSGQGAIKELFF
TRBD2	TRBV3-1/TRBV3-2	TRBJ2-3	few	TGTGCCAGCAGCCAAGATGGATTAACTAGCGGGAGAGATACGCAGTATTTT	CASSQDGLTSGRDTQYF
NA	TRBV4-1	TRBJ1-2	NA	TGCGCCAGCAGCCAAGATAGGCAGGGAGGGAGCTATGGCTACACCTTC	CASSQDRQGGSYGYTF
TRBD2	TRBV5-1	TRBJ2-7	few	TGCGCCAGCAGCTTGGAGGGACTAGCAACCTCCTACGAGCAGTACTTC	CASSLEGLATSYEQYF
NA	TRBV6-5	TRBJ1-2	NA	TGTGCCAGCAGTTACGGTGGGGCGCTAAACTATGGCTACACCTTC	CASSYGGALNYGYTF
TRBD1	TRBV18	TRBJ1-2	NA	TGTGCCAGCTCACCCGGGACAGACTATGGCTACACCTTC	CASSPGTDYGYTF
NA	TRBV3-1/TRBV3-2	TRBJ2-1	NA	TGTGCCAGCAGCCAAGGAGACAGGGACTGGAATGAGCAGTTCTTC	CASSQGDRDWNEQFF
NA	TRBV6-5	TRBJ1-2	NA	TGTGCCAGCAGTTCCCCGGGAGGGGGCTACACCTTC	CASSSPGGGYTF
TRBD1	TRBV6-6	TRBJ1-5	once	TGTGCCAGCAGACGAACCACGACAGGGAGAGGTCAGCCCCAGCATTTT	CASRRTTTGRGQPQHF
NA	TRBV19	TRBJ1-4	NA	TGTGCCAGTAGTAGGAGTTCAACTAATGAAAAACTGTTTTTT	CASSRSSTNEKLFF
NA	TRBV7-2	TRBJ1-2	few	TGTGCCAGCAGCTTAGGCGTAGGGAGGGGCTATGGCTACACCTTC	CASSLGVGRGYGYTF
TRBD2	TRBV5-1	TRBJ2-4	NA	TGCGCCAGCAGCCTCGGACTAGCGGGGGGGCAGTACATTCAGTACTTC	CASSLGLAGGQYIQYF
NA	TRBV27	TRBJ2-7	NA	TGTGCCAGCAGTTTATTTTATACGGGAGACGAGCAGTACTTC	CASSLFYTGDEQYF
TRBD1	TRBV25-1	TRBJ2-7	NA	TGTGCCAGCTGGAGGACAGGGGAATTATCGACCTACGAGCAGTACTTC	CASWRTGELSTYEQYF
TRBD1	TRBV6-6	TRBJ1-4	NA	TGTGCCAGCAGTCTACTTACAGGGGGCGATCGAAAACTGTTTTTT	CASSLLTGGDRKLFF
TRBD1	TRBV5-1	TRBJ1-2	NA	TGCGCCAGCAGCTTCGGACAGGGGAAGGGCTACACCTTC	CASSFGQGKGYTF
TRBD1	TRBV30	TRBJ2-6	NA	TGTGCCTGGAGACAGGGGGCATCGGCTGGGGCCAACGTCCTGACTTTC	CAWRQGASAGANVLTF
NA	TRBV3-1/TRBV3-2	TRBJ1-6	few	TGTGCCAGCAGCCAAAACAGGAATTCACCCCTCCACTTT	CASSQNRNSPLHF
TRBD1	TRBV25-1	TRBJ1-2	NA	TGTGCCAGCAGTGCCCCCGGACAGGCGGGGTATGGCTACACCTTC	CASSAPGQAGYGYTF